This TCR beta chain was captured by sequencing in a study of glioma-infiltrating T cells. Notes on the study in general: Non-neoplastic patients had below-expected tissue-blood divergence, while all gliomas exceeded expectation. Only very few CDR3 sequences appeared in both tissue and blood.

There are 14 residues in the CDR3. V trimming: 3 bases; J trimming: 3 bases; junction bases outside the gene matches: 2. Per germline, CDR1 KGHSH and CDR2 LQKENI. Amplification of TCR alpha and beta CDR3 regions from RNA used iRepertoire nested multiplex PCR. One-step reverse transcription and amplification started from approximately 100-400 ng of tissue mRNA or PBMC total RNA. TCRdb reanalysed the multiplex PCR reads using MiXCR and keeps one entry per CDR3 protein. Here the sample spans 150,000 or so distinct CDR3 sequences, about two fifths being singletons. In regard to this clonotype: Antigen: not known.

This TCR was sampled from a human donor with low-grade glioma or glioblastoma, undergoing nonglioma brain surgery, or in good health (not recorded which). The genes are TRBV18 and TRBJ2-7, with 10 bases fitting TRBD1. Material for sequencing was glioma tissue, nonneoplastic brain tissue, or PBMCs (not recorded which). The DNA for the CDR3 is TGTGCCAGCTCACCTGGGACAGGGGACTACGAGCAGTACTTC. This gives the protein CASSPGTGDYEQYF.